Below, 5 T cell receptor beta chains from the same sample are listed, as sequenced in a study of blood T cell repertoires in COVID-19. Profiling relied on immunoSEQ multiplex PCR, and the TCRdb table lists in-frame clones only, not all of them. The table shows fewer than 300,000 clones, with more than 75% occurring only once. The sample taken for sequencing was peripheral blood. The receptors derive from a man aged 35 to 55 who had recovered from COVID-19.

CDR3 sequence: CASSASAFTDTQYF. In nucleotides, the CDR3 is TGTGCCAGCAGCGCTAGCGCCTTCACAGATACGCAGTATTTT. The genes are TRBV9 and TRBJ2-3, with D tentatively TRBD2 (6 bases). Germline CDR1 SGDLS, CDR2 YYNGEE. V lost 3 bases, J lost 2 bases, and 10 bases lay in between. The CDR3 consists of 14 residues.

CDR3 sequence reads: CASSSTGSTYEQYF. For the CDR3, the DNA is TGTGCCAGCAGTTCTACTGGGAGTACCTACGAGCAGTACTTC. The genes are TRBV27 and TRBJ2-7, with D possibly TRBD2 on 5 matching bases. V lost 4 bases and J 2 bases, leaving 12 bases between the germline ends. In germline, CDR1 is MNHEY, CDR2 SMNVEV (reference sequence). The CDR3 contains 14 residues.

Only one count was recorded for this clone. The chain has TRBV4-3 and TRBJ2-2; the D gene is possibly TRBD1 (6 bases). Germline loops: CDR1 LGHNA, CDR2 YSLEER. Trimming removed 0 bases at V and 5 bases at J, with 7 bases between. The length of the CDR3 is 14 residues. In DNA form, the CDR3 reads TGCGCCAGCAGCCAAGATAGGGGGACCGGGGAGCTGTTTTTT. The encoded protein is CASSQDRGTGELFF.

This chain connects TRBV27 to TRBJ2-1; possible D gene TRBD2, 5 bases. Germline lookup yields CDR1 MNHEY and CDR2 SMNVEV (reference sequence). Trimming took off 6 bases at V and 0 bases at J, with 9 bases between the two ends. The CDR3 has 14 residues. The CDR3 sequence is CASRSSGSYNEQFF. CDR3 in DNA: TGTGCCAGCAGGTCGAGCGGCTCCTACAATGAGCAGTTCTTC.

The chain is built from TRBV10-2 and TRBJ1-2; 7 bases are a match to TRBD1. The CDR3 runs to 15 residues. Trimming took 4 bases from V and 1 from J; bases not matched to a gene: 6. From germline, CDR1 is WSHSY and CDR2 SAAADI. CDR3 region: CASSAGQKINYGYTF. CDR3 in DNA: TGCGCCAGCAGTGCGGGACAGAAAATTAACTATGGCTACACCTTC.